This T cell receptor beta chain was observed in a study of long-term antiretroviral therapy in people with HIV. For the study at large: Specimens dating back about a decade before the 2015 immediate-ART recommendation are the oldest included. Study findings and constraints: The data indicate that diversity increased after ART but remained below transplant donor controls. Absence of data on ART adherence, viral resistance or therapy changes was noted.

Germline CDR1 and CDR2: LGHNA and YNFKEQ. The CDR3 consists of 14 residues. Trimming pared 1 base from V and 7 bases from J, leaving 13 bases between. This was the immunoSEQ v3.0 assay at survey level. Assay: immunoSEQ multiplex PCR; the TCRdb copy retains only in-frame clones and omits some. The sample includes about 32,000 clones, around 97% of them seen just once. Details on this clone: What it recognizes is unknown.

Source: unsorted PBMCs, taken 7.6 years after starting antiretroviral therapy. This chain uses TRBV4-2 with TRBJ1-2, with D unclear. The receptor was isolated from a man aged 25 to 40 with HIV. As DNA, the CDR3 is TGTGCCAGCAGCCAAGTTTCGGAAGTCGCTGGCTACACCTTC. It specifies CASSQVSEVAGYTF.